This TCR beta chain was identified during a study of T cell responses to AZD1222 COVID-19 vaccine. Libraries were prepared by immunoSEQ multiplex PCR; TCRdb keeps only in-frame clonotypes and omits some of them. The repertoire includes tens of thousands of clones, roughly 85% of them detected once, and roughly 12% sits in the top ten. General study points: Unmutated variant regions are reportedly the target of nearly half of TCRs that are spike-specific.

With regard to this clone: Its antigen is as yet unknown.

The CDR3 has 14 amino acids. Trimming cost V 4 bases and J 2 bases, with 11 bases left between them. Germline V gene data show CDR1 as MNHEY and CDR2 as SVGAGI. This receptor was identified in an adult who received the AZD1222 COVID-19 vaccine. Sequencing was performed on peripheral blood, taken 28 days after the second AZD1222 dose. The V gene is TRBV6-5, the J gene TRBJ1-2, with TRBD1 as a possible D gene (6 bases). CDR3 sequence reads: CASSFAGENYGYTF. DNA for the CDR3: TGTGCCAGCAGTTTTGCAGGGGAGAACTATGGCTACACCTTC.